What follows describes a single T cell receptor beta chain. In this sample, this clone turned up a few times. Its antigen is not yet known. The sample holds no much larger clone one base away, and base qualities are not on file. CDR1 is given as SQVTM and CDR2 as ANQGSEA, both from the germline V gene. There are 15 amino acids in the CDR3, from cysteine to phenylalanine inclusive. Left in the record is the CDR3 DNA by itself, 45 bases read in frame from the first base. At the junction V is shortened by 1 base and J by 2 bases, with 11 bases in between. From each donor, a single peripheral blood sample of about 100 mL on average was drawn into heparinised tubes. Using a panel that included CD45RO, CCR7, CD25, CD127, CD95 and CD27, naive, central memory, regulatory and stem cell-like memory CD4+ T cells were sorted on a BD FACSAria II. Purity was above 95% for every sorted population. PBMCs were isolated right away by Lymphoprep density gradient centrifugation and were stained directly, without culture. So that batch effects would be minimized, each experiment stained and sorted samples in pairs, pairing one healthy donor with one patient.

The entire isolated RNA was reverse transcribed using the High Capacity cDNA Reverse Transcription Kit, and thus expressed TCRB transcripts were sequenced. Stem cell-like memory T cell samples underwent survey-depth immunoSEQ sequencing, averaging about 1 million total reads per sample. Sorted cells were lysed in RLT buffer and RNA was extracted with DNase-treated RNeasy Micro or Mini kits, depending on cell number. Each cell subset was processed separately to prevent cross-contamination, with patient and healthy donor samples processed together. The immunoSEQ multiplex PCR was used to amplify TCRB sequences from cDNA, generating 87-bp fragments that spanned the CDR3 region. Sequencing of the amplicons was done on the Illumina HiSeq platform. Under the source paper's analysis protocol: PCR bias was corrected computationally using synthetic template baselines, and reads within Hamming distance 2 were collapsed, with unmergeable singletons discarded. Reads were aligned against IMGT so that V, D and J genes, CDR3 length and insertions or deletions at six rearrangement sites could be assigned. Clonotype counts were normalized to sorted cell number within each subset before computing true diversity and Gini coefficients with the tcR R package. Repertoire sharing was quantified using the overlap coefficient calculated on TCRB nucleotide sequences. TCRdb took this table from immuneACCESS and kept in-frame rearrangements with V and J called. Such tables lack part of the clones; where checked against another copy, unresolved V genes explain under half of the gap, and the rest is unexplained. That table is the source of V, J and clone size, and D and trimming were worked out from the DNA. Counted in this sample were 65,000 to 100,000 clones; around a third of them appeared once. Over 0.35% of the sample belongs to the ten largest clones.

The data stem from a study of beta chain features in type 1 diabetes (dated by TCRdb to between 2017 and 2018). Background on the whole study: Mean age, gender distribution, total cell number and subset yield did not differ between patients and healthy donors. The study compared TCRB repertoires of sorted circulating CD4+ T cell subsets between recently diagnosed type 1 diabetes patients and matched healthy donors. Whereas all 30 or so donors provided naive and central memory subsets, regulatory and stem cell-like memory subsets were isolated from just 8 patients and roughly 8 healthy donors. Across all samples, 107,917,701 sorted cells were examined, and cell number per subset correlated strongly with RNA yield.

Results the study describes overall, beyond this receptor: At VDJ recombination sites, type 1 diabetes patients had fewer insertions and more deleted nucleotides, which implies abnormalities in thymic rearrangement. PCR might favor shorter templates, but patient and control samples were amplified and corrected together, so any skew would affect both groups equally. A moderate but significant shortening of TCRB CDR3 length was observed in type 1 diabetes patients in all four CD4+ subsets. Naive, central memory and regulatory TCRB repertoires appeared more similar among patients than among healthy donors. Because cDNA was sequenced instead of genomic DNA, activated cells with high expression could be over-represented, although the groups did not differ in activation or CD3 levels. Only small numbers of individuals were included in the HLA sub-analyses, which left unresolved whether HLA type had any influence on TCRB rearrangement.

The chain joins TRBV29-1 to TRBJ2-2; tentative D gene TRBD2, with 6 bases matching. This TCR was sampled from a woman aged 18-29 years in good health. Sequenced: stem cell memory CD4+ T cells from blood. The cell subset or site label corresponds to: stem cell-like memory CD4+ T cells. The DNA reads TGCAGCGTTGAAGCTGGGACTTATAACACCGGGGAGCTGTTTTTT. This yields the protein CSVEAGTYNTGELFF.